This entry lists 29 T cell receptor beta chains sequenced from one sample in a study of response to subunit inactivated influenza vaccine (dated by TCRdb to the late 2010s). Receptor libraries were prepared by RT-PCR. The sequencer listed for this sample is Illumina HiSeq 2500. Using fastp trimming at Q25 and MiXCR clonotype assembly, TCRdb reanalyzed the public sequencing data and kept in-frame beta chains. Each CDR3 protein appears once, grouped with its most common genes and DNA. The table for this sample lists 650,000 to 700,000 distinct CDR3 sequences; more than 15% of them were counted only once. The biggest ten clones account for around a tenth of the sample. Sample: PBMCs from blood, taken 12 days after vaccination. The receptors derive from a man aged 45 to 65 who received an inactivated influenza vaccine. Donor details come from another sample of the same person, matched by shared clones.

This clonotype occurred once. Being one base from a much bigger clone, this may be a read error. The chain recombines TRBV10-3 with TRBJ1-2; D call uncertain. The length of the CDR3 is 12 residues. CDR1 ENHRY and CDR2 SYGVKD come from the germline V gene. The CDR3 nucleotides are TGTGCCTTCAGTCCCGGAACCTATGGCTACACCTTC. This encodes CAFSPGTYGYTF.

This chain connects TRBV20-1 to TRBJ1-1; D might be TRBD1 (6 bases). Trimming removed 0 bases at V and 1 base at J, with 9 bases between. CDR1 and CDR2 (germline): DFQATT, SNEGSKA (reference sequence). This CDR3 contains 14 residues. The CDR3 loop reads CSARETGSNTEAFF. CDR3 in DNA: TGCAGTGCTAGAGAAACAGGGTCGAACACTGAAGCTTTCTTT.

In this sample, this clonotype turned up a few times. This chain links TRBV12-3 or TRBV12-4 with TRBJ2-1; the match to TRBD2 covers 10 bases. V lost 3 bases to trimming and J lost 6 bases; unmatched junction nucleotides: 14. The CDR3 is made up of 18 amino acids. CDR3 coding DNA: TGTGCCAGCAGTTTTACTCCACCAGCGGGGGGGCTGGGCAATGAGCAGTTCTTC. This codes for CASSFTPPAGGLGNEQFF.

The CDR3 DNA reads TGTGCCAGCAGCTTGGTCCCCCCGGACAGGACGAACACTGAAGCTTTCTTT. This sequence encodes CASSLVPPDRTNTEAFF. The chain employs TRBV5-5 and TRBJ1-1; TRBD1 matches 7 bases. The CDR3 covers 17 residues. V gave up 0 bases and J gave up 1 base; unmatched junction bases: 9. Per the germline V gene, CDR1 is SGHKS and CDR2 is YYEKEE (reference sequence). The full variable domain, completed using reference TRBV5-5 and TRBJ1-1, is DAGVTQSPTHLIKTRGQQVTLRCSPISGHKSVSWYQQVLGQGPQFIFQYYEKEERGRGNFPDRFSARQFPNYSSELNVNALLLGDSALYLCASSLVPPDRTNTEAFFGQGTRLTVV.

This clonotype has only a few counts. The chain couples TRBV12-3 or TRBV12-4 to TRBJ2-4; 8 positions match TRBD1. The CDR3 has 14 amino acids. Losses at the gene ends were 8 bases for V and 1 base for J; bases not matched to a gene: 4. The CDR3 protein is CASRTGSAKNIQYF. The CDR3 DNA follows: TGTGCCAGCCGGACAGGGAGCGCCAAAAACATTCAGTACTTC.

This clonotype was detected ten times or more. This chain uses TRBV29-1 with TRBJ2-7; D might be TRBD2 (6 bases). V was clipped by 3 bases and J by 3 bases, with 9 bases between them. The CDR3 spans 12 residues. The germline CDR1 and CDR2 sequences are SQVTM and ANQGSEA. DNA of the CDR3: TGCAGCGTTGAGGACGGGGGCTACGAGCAGTACTTC. Its translation is CSVEDGGYEQYF.

For the CDR3, the DNA is TGTGCCACCAGTGATCTGAGGGTTGAGGCAGATACGCAGTATTTT. Protein sequence: CATSDLRVEADTQYF. This sequence joins TRBV24-1 and TRBJ2-3; maybe TRBD2 (5 bases). Per the germline V gene, CDR1 is KGHDR and CDR2 is SFDVKD. V was shortened by 3 bases and J by 4 bases, with 13 bases between the two germline ends. The CDR3 has 15 amino acids.

In its sample, this clonotype was seen a few times. V is TRBV27 and J is TRBJ2-1, with 10 bases matching TRBD1. Losses at the gene ends were 5 bases for V and 1 base for J; bases not matched to a gene: 20. Looked up from germline, CDR1 is MNHEY and CDR2 is SMNVEV (reference sequence). The CDR3 length is 21 residues. This CDR3 is CASSTPPGQGLSWVSYNEQFF. Written as DNA, the CDR3 is TGTGCCAGCAGTACACCACCGGGACAGGGGCTTTCGTGGGTATCCTACAATGAGCAGTTCTTC.

The CDR3 DNA reads TGTGCCAGCAGTGTGGGTCGAGGGCAGTACTTC. The encoded protein is CASSVGRGQYF. The J gene is TRBJ2-7, the V gene TRBV6-2 or TRBV6-3; no clear D gene. There are 11 residues in the CDR3. Trimming pared 5 bases from V and 9 bases from J, leaving 11 bases between. CDR1 is MNHEY, CDR2 SVGEGT, per germline.

This clonotype came up a few times. The rearrangement links TRBV20-1 to TRBJ2-1; TRBD1 or TRBD2 may be the D gene (5 bases each). The CDR3 extends over 13 amino acids. With 7 bases removed from V and 5 bases from J, the gap between germline ends came to 15 bases. CDR1 and CDR2 from the germline V gene are DFQATT and SNEGSKA (reference sequence). In DNA form, the CDR3 reads TGCAGTGTCCTGAGGGGCCGCAACAATGAGCAGTTCTTC. It translates to CSVLRGRNNEQFF.

The rearrangement uses TRBV15 and TRBJ2-1; 9 bases fit TRBD2. V gave up 4 bases and J gave up 8 bases; unmatched junction bases: 9. The V gene's germline CDR1 is LNHNV and CDR2 YYDKDF (reference sequence). This CDR3 comprises 15 residues. CDR3 DNA: TGTGCCACCAGCAATAGCGGGGGACCCTGGGATGAGCAGTTCTTC. This translates into CATSNSGGPWDEQFF.

This clonotype was counted only a few times. This rearrangement joins TRBV10-3 to TRBJ1-1; 8 bases fit TRBD1. Germline CDR1 is ENHRY and CDR2 is SYGVKD. The CDR3 is 15 amino acids. J was trimmed by 0 bases and V by 4 bases; bases with no gene match: 4. The CDR3 DNA is TGTGCCATCAGTGGACGGACAGGGCTGAACACTGAAGCTTTCTTT. Protein sequence: CAISGRTGLNTEAFF.

This chain connects TRBV6-1 to TRBJ1-2; no definite D call. Per germline, CDR1 MNHNS and CDR2 SASEGT. The CDR3 has 14 amino acids. Trimming removed 5 bases at V and 4 bases at J, with 14 bases between. The CDR3 DNA reads TGTGCCAGCAGTCCTCAGACGGGTCTCTATGGCTACACCTTC. This encodes CASSPQTGLYGYTF.

J is TRBJ2-7 and V is TRBV11-2; 9 nucleotides match TRBD1. The CDR3 spans 19 residues. V was clipped by 4 bases and J by 1 base; unmatched bases: 17. Germline-derived CDR1 and CDR2 are SGHAT and FQNNGV. CDR3 protein: CASSSRIRTRGTGSYEQYF. The CDR3 bases are TGTGCCAGCAGCTCCCGAATACGGACCCGTGGGACAGGGTCCTACGAGCAGTACTTC. The entire variable domain, with the rest obtained from reference TRBV11-2 and TRBJ2-7, is as follows: EAGVAQSPRYKIIEKRQSVAFWCNPISGHATLYWYQQILGQGPKLLIQFQNNGVVDDSQLPKDRFSAERLKGVDSTLKIQPAKLEDSAVYLCASSSRIRTRGTGSYEQYFGPGTRLTVT.

This clonotype was observed a few times. The rearrangement links TRBV28 to TRBJ1-1; D is possibly TRBD1 (5 bases). Trimming took off 5 bases at V and 4 bases at J, with 17 bases between the two ends. The germline V gene has CDR1 MDHEN and CDR2 SYDVKM. The length of the CDR3 is 15 residues. This CDR3 reads CASSPWGLQGTEAFF. CDR3 coding DNA: TGTGCCAGCAGTCCCTGGGGACTTCAGGGCACTGAAGCTTTCTTT.

V is TRBV18 and J is TRBJ2-3, with D perhaps given as TRBD1 or TRBD2 (5 bases each). Germline V CDR1 and CDR2: KGHSH, LQKENI. This CDR3 comprises 16 residues. V was cut by 3 bases and J by 3 bases, with 16 bases left in between. CDR3 loop: CASSPGDLKVTDTQYF. CDR3 bases: TGTGCCAGCTCACCCGGGGACCTTAAAGTGACAGATACGCAGTATTTT.

This clonotype was detected only a few times. The CDR3 region is CASSIEQDRVGDTQYF. The CDR3 bases are TGTGCCAGTAGTATAGAACAGGACAGGGTCGGAGATACGCAGTATTTT. The rearrangement joins TRBV19 to TRBJ2-3; 8 bases are shared with TRBD1. CDR3 length equals 16 residues. Germline assignment: CDR1 LNHDA and CDR2 SQIVND (reference sequence). Unmatched junction bases numbered 7, after V lost 0 bases and J lost 5 bases.

This clonotype has a handful of counts. The chain uses TRBV13 and TRBJ2-7; D gene uncertain. CDR1 is PRHDT and CDR2 is FYEKMQ in the germline V gene (reference sequence). This CDR3 contains 12 residues. Trimming took off 5 bases at V and 3 bases at J, with 8 bases between the two ends. CDR3 sequence: CASSVLHYEQYF. In DNA, the CDR3 is TGTGCCAGCAGCGTCTTACACTACGAGCAGTACTTC.

The chain couples TRBV24-1 to TRBJ2-3; 7 positions match TRBD1. V lost 3 bases, J lost 2 bases, and 13 bases stayed unmatched. The CDR3 contains 18 residues. Per germline, CDR1 KGHDR and CDR2 SFDVKD. Here the CDR3 DNA reads TGTGCCACCAGTGATCTACCCAAACACACAGGGGACACAGATACGCAGTATTTT. Translating it yields CATSDLPKHTGDTDTQYF.

The chain uses TRBV6-5 and TRBJ2-1, with 9 bases that match TRBD2. The J segment lost 4 bases and the V segment lost 0 bases, leaving 10 bases of the junction unmatched. There are 18 residues in the CDR3. Germline assignment: CDR1 MNHEY and CDR2 SVGAGI. CDR3 sequence reads: CASSYSILAGELYNEQFF. CDR3 coding DNA: TGTGCCAGCAGTTACTCGATATTAGCGGGAGAATTATACAATGAGCAGTTCTTC.

This clonotype has just a few counts. The rearrangement joins TRBV29-1 to TRBJ1-1, with 8 bases fitting TRBD1. The CDR3 covers 14 residues. Losses at the gene ends were 7 bases for V and 4 bases for J; bases not matched to a gene: 11. The germline V gene encodes CDR1 SQVTM and CDR2 ANQGSEA. The chain's CDR3 is CSARVQGASTEAFF. In DNA, the CDR3 is TGCAGCGCCCGGGTGCAGGGGGCGAGCACTGAAGCTTTCTTT.

This rearrangement joins TRBV7-9 to TRBJ2-1; possibly TRBD1 for D (6 bases). V was clipped by 5 bases and J by 8 bases, with 13 bases between them. CDR1 and CDR2 (germline): SEHNR, FQNEAQ (reference sequence). CDR3 length: 13 amino acids. The CDR3 sequence is CASSVPQGDEQFF. The CDR3 nucleotides read TGTGCCAGCAGCGTACCACAGGGAGATGAGCAGTTCTTC.

This clonotype was detected once. The chain uses TRBV10-3 and TRBJ2-3; unclear D gene. Trimming stripped 7 bases from V and 0 bases from J, with 8 bases between. Per germline, CDR1 ENHRY and CDR2 SYGVKD. CDR3 length: 13 amino acids. The CDR3 region is CAITGSSTDTQYF. CDR3 bases: TGTGCCATCACGGGTTCTAGCACAGATACGCAGTATTTT.

A note on this clonotype: An end of the junction does not agree with germline; a read error may underlie this. The rearrangement joins TRBV12-3 or TRBV12-4 to TRBJ2-1; 13 bases fit TRBD2. This CDR3 comprises 12 residues. The CDR3 DNA sequence: TGTGCCAGCAGCCGGGGACTAGCGGGACCCAACTTC. It yields the protein CASSRGLAGPNF.

This clonotype was counted only a few times. This chain joins TRBV18 and TRBJ1-5; D call uncertain. From germline, CDR1 is KGHSH and CDR2 LQKENI. Trimming removed 3 bases from V and 3 bases from J, with 12 bases in between. The CDR3 contains 15 residues. DNA of the CDR3: TGTGCCAGCTCACCGTCAATCGCCCCCAATCAGCCCCAGCATTTT. Protein sequence: CASSPSIAPNQPQHF.

The chain couples TRBV24-1 to TRBJ2-7; 7 nucleotides align to TRBD1. J was trimmed by 1 base and V by 5 bases; bases with no gene match: 1. This CDR3 is 13 amino acids long. Germline CDR1 KGHDR, CDR2 SFDVKD. CDR3 nucleotide sequence: TGTGCCACCAGTGGGGGACAGTCCTACGAGCAGTACTTC. Residues: CATSGGQSYEQYF.

This clonotype was counted only a few times. The chain links TRBV12-3 or TRBV12-4 to TRBJ1-2, with no clear D. The CDR3 is 13 amino acids. V was pared by 5 bases and J by 4 bases, with 11 bases between. The CDR3 coding sequence is TGTGCCAGCAGTCACACAGCGGGCTATGGCTACACCTTC. This sequence encodes CASSHTAGYGYTF.

The V call is TRBV20-1, the J call TRBJ2-1, with TRBD2 matching over 7 bases. From germline, CDR1 is DFQATT and CDR2 SNEGSKA (reference sequence). The CDR3 spans 15 residues. Unmatched junction bases numbered 5, after V lost 0 bases and J lost 3 bases. As DNA, the CDR3 is TGCAGTGCTAGAGATGGTAGCGGGTACTACAATGAGCAGTTCTTC. Its protein is CSARDGSGYYNEQFF.

J is TRBJ2-5 and V is TRBV7-9; D call uncertain. Germline V CDR1 and CDR2: SEHNR, FQNEAQ (reference sequence). With 5 bases removed from V and 5 bases from J, the gap between germline ends came to 12 bases. The CDR3 is made up of 13 amino acids. The CDR3 bases are TGTGCCAGCAGCCCACAGTCATGGGAGACCCAGTACTTC. Its translation: CASSPQSWETQYF.